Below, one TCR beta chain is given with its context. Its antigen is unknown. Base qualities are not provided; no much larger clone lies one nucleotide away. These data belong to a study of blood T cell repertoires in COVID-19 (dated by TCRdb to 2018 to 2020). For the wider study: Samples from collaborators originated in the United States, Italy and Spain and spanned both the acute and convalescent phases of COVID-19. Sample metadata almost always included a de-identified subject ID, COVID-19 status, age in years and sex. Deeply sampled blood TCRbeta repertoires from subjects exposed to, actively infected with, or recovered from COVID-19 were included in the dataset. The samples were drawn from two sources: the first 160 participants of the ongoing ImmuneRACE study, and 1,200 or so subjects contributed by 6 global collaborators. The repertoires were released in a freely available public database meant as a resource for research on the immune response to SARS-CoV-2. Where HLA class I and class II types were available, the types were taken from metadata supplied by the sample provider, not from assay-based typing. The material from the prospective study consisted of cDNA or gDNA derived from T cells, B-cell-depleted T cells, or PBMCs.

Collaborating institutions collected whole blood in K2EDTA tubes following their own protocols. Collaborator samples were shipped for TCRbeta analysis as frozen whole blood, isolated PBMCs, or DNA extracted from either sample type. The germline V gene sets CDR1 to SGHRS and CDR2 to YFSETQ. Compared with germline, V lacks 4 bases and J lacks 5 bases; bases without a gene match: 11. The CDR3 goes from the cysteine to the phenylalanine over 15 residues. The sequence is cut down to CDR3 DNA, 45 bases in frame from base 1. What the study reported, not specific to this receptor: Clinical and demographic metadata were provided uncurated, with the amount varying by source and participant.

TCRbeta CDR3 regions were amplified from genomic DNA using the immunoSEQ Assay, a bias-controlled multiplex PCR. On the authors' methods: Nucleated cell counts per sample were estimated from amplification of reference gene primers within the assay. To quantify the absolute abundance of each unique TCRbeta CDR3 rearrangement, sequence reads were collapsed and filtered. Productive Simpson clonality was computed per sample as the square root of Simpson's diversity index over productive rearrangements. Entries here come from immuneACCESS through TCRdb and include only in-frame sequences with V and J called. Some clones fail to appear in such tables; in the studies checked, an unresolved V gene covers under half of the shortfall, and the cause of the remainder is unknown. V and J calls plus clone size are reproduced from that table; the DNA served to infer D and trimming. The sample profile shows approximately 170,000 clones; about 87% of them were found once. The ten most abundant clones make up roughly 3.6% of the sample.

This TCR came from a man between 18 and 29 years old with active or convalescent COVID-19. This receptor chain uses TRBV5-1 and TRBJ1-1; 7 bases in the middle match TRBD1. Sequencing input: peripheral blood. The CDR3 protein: CASSLPGGRHTEAFF. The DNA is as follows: TGCGCCAGCAGCCTGCCAGGGGGGAGGCATACTGAAGCTTTCTTT.